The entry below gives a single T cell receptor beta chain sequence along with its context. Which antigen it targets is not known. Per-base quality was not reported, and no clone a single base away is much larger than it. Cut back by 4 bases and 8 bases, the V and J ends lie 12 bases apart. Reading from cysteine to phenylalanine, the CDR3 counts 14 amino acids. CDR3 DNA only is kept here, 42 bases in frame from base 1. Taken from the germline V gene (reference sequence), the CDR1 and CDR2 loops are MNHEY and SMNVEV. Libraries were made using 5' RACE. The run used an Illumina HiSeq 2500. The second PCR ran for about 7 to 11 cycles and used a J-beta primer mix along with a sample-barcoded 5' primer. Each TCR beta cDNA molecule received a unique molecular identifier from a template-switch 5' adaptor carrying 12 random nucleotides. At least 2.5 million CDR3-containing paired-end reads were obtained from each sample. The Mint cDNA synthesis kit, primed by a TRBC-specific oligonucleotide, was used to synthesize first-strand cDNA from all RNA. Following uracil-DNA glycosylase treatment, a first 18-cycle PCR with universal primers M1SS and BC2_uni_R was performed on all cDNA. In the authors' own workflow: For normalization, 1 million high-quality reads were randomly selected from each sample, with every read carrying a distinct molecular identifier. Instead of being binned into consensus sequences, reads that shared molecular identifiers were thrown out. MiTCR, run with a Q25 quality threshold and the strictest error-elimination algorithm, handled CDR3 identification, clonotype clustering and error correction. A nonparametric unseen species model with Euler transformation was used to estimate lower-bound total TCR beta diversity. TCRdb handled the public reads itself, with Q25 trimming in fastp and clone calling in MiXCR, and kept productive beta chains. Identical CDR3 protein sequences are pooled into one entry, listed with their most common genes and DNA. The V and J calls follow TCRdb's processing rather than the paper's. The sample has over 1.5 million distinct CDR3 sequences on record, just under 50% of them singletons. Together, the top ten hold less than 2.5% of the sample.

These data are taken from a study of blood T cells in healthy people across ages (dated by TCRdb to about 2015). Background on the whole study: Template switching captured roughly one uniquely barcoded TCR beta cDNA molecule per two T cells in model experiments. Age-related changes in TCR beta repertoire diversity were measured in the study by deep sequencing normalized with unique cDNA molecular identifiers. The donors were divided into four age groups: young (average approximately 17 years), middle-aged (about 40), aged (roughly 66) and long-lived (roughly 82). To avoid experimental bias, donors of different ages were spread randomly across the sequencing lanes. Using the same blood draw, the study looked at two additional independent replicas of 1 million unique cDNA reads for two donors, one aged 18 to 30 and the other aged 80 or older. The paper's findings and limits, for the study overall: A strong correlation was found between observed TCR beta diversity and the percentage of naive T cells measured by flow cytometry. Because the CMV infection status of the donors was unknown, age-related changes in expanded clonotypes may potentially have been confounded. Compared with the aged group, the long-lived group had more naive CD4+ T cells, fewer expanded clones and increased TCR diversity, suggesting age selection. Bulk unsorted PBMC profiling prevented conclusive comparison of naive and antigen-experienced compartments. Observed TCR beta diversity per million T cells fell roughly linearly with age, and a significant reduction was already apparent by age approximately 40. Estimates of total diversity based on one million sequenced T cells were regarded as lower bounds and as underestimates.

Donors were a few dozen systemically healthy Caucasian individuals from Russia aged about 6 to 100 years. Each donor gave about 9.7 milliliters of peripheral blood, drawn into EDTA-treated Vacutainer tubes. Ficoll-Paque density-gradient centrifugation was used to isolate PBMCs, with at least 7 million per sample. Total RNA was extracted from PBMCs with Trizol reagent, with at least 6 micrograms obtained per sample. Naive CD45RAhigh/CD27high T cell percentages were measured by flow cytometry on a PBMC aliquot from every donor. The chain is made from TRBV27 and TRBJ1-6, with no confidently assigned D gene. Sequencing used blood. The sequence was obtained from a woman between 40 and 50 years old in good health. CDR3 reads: CASSYAGRDSPLHF. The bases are TGTGCCAGCAGTTACGCGGGCCGCGATTCACCCCTCCACTTT.